The clone carrying this TCR beta chain appeared once. The data are from a study of blood T cell repertoires in COVID-19. The CDR3 is 15 residues long. Germline loops: CDR1 MGHDK, CDR2 SYGVNS. V dropped 2 bases and J dropped 7 bases, with 12 bases sitting between them. Method: immunoSEQ multiplex PCR; TCRdb's copy keeps in-frame clones and lacks some. The sample includes approximately 110,000 clones, less than 90% seen only once; the top ten take over 15%. Sequenced input: peripheral blood. The TCR comes from a woman aged 60-70 years with acute or convalescent COVID-19. The chain is built from TRBV25-1 and TRBJ1-6; D is undetermined. Here the CDR3 reads CASSEQRRINSPLHF. CDR3 sequence (DNA): TGTGCCAGCAGTGAACAGCGGCGGATAAATTCACCCCTCCACTTT.